A single sample gave rise to the 3 T cell receptor beta chains below, sequenced in a study of blood T cell repertoires in COVID-19. The method was immunoSEQ multiplex PCR; TCRdb's version includes in-frame clones alone and lacks a portion of them. The sample has around 240,000 clones; about 83% are singletons. Sequencing was done on a sample of PBMCs or T cells enriched from blood (not recorded which). These receptors were collected from a woman in her forties or fifties who had recovered from COVID-19.

The rearrangement links TRBV10-3 to TRBJ2-1; weak D call: TRBD1 (6 bases). The germline V gene has CDR1 ENHRY and CDR2 SYGVKD. The CDR3 is 14 amino acids. Between the trimmed V and J ends, which lost 3 bases and 5 bases, there was a span of 11 bases. The chain's CDR3 is CAISDRQENNEQFF. The CDR3 nucleotides are TGTGCCATCAGTGACCGACAGGAAAACAATGAGCAGTTCTTC.

This clone showed up just a few times. The chain links TRBV6-5 to TRBJ1-1; D not certain. Trimming removed 5 bases at V and 11 bases at J, with 18 bases between. CDR1 is MNHEY and CDR2 is SVGAGI in the germline V gene. The CDR3 sequence is 13 residues long. The CDR3 DNA follows: TGTGCCAGCAGTCCGTTAAGCCCCCCGAAGGCTTTCTTT. Translated: CASSPLSPPKAFF.

V usage is TRBV3-1 (or the pseudogene TRBV3-2) and J usage is TRBJ1-2; TRBD1 aligns across 9 bases. Germline V lookup: CDR1 LGHDT, CDR2 YNNKEL (reference sequence). V was clipped by 1 base and J by 7 bases; unmatched bases: 7. This CDR3 has 15 residues. The chain's CDR3 is CASSQGGTGQSGYTF. The CDR3 DNA reads TGTGCCAGCAGCCAAGGGGGGACAGGGCAAAGTGGCTACACCTTC.